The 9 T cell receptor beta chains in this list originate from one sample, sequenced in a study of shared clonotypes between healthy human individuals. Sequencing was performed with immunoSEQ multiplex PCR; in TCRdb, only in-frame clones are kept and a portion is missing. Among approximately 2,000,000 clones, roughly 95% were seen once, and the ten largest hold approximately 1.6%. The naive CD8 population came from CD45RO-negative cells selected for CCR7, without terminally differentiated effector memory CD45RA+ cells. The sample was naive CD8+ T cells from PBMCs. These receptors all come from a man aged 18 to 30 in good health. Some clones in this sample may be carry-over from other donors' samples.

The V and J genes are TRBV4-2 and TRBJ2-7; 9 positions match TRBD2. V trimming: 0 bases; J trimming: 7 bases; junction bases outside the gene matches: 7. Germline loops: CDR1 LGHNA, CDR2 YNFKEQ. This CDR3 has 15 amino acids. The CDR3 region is CASSQDWSTSGEQYF. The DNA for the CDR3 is TGTGCCAGCAGCCAAGATTGGAGCACTAGCGGGGAGCAGTACTTC.

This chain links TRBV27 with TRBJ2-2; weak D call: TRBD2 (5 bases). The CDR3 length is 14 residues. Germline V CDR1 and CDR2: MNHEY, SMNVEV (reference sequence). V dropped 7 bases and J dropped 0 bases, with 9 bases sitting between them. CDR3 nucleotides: TGTGCCAGCACGGGGTCAGCGAACACCGGGGAGCTGTTTTTT. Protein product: CASTGSANTGELFF.

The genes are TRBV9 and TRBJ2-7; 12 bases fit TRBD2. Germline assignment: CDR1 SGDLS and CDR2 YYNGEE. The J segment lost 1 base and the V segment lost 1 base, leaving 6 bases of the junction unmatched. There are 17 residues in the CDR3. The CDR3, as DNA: TGTGCCAGCAGCGTAACCGCACTAGCGGGAGGATCCTACGAGCAGTACTTC. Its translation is CASSVTALAGGSYEQYF.

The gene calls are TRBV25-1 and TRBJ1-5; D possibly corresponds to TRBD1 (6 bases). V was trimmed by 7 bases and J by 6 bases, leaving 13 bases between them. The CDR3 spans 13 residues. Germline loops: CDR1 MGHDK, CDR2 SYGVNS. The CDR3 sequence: CASKRQVPQPQHF. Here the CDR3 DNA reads TGTGCCAGCAAGAGACAGGTTCCTCAGCCCCAGCATTTT.

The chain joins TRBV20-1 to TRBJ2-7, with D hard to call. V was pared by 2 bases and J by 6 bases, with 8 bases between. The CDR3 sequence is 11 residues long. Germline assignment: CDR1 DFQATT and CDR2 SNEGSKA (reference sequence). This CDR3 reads CSARLGSEQYF. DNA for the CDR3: TGCAGTGCTAGATTGGGAAGCGAGCAGTACTTC.

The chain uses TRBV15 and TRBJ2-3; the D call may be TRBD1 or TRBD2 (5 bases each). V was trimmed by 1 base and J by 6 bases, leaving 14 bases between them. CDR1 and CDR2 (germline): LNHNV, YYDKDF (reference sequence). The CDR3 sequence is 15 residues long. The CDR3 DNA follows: TGTGCCACCAGCAGAGGACCCGGGGCTGGGGATACGCAGTATTTT. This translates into CATSRGPGAGDTQYF.

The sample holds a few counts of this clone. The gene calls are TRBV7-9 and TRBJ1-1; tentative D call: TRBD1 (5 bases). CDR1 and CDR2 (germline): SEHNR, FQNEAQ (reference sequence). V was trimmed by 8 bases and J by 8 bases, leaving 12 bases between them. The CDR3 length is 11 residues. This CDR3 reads CASGEAGEAFF. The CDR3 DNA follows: TGTGCCAGCGGGGAGGCAGGGGAAGCTTTCTTT.

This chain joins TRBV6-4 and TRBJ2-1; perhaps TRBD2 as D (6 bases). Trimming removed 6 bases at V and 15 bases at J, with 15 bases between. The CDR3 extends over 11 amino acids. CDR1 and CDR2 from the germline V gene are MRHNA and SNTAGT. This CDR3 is CASSYTSLGFF. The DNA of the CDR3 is TGTGCCAGCAGCTACACTAGCTTGGGGTTCTTC.

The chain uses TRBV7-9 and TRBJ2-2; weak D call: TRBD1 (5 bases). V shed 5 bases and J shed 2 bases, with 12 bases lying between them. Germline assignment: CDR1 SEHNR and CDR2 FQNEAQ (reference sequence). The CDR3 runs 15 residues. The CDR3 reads CASSPSGANTGELFF. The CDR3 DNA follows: TGTGCCAGCAGCCCCTCTGGGGCCAACACCGGGGAGCTGTTTTTT.